A single sample is the source of the 13 T cell receptor beta chains below, sequenced in a study of T cell responses to AZD1222 COVID-19 vaccine. The assay was immunoSEQ multiplex PCR, and TCRdb's table has in-frame clones only and misses some. The repertoire includes approximately 140,000 clones, about 89% of them detected once, and 7.5% sits in the top ten. The material was peripheral blood, obtained 28 days after the second dose of the MenACWY control vaccine. The receptors here all came from an adult who received the MenACWY meningococcal vaccine as a control.

V is TRBV19 and J is TRBJ2-3; either TRBD1 or TRBD2 may fit D (7 bases each). The CDR3 loop spans 18 amino acids. Trimming left V 2 bases short and J 3 bases short, with 21 bases between. The germline V gene encodes CDR1 LNHDA and CDR2 SQIVND (reference sequence). CDR3 region: CASSIQGGSGGGTDTQYF. The CDR3 nucleotides read TGTGCCAGTAGTATACAGGGGGGTTCGGGAGGAGGTACAGATACGCAGTATTTT.

The chain links TRBV28 to TRBJ1-2; 11 nucleotides match TRBD1. CDR3 size: 15 residues. V lost 4 bases, J lost 4 bases, and 5 bases stayed unmatched. CDR1 MDHEN and CDR2 SYDVKM come from the germline V gene. CDR3 in amino acids: CASSSGQGGVYGYTF. The CDR3 nucleotides read TGTGCCAGCAGTTCGGGACAGGGGGGGGTCTATGGCTACACCTTC.

The gene calls are TRBV19 and TRBJ1-1, with D possibly being TRBD1 (6 bases). CDR1 is LNHDA and CDR2 is SQIVND in the germline V gene (reference sequence). The ends were cut back, 5 bases at V and 4 bases at J, with 14 bases in the middle. This CDR3 comprises 14 residues. CDR3 DNA: TGTGCCAGTAGTCCGACCAACAGGGTCACTGAAGCTTTCTTT. Translating it yields CASSPTNRVTEAFF.

This clone was observed a few times. This sequence joins TRBV7-9 and TRBJ2-5; unclear D gene. V lost 2 bases to trimming and J lost 2 bases, with 12 bases between them. This CDR3 is 15 amino acids long. CDR1 is SEHNR, CDR2 FQNEAQ, per germline (reference sequence). Here the CDR3 DNA reads TGTGCCAGCAGCTTATCTTTGCACAGTCAAGAGACCCAGTACTTC. Its translation is CASSLSLHSQETQYF.

The chain recombines TRBV7-3 with TRBJ2-3, with D unresolved. Germline V gives CDR1 SGHTA, CDR2 FQGTGA. This CDR3 is 13 amino acids long. The V end lost 2 bases, the J end lost 5 bases, and 8 bases lay between the germline ends. CDR3 nucleotides: TGTGCCAGCAGCTTATTGCCCCGAGATACGCAGTATTTT. This translates into CASSLLPRDTQYF.

This sequence joins TRBV19 and TRBJ1-5; D remains ambiguous. The CDR3 has 13 amino acids. Trimming removed 5 bases from V and 0 bases from J, with 5 bases in between. Germline CDR1 is LNHDA and CDR2 is SQIVND (reference sequence). Written as DNA, the CDR3 is TGTGCCAGTAGTCAGTTTAGCAATCAGCCCCAGCATTTT. Residues: CASSQFSNQPQHF.

This clone showed up just once. The chain uses TRBV3-1 (or the pseudogene TRBV3-2) and TRBJ1-1, with a weak D call TRBD1 (5 bases). Germline V gene sequence: CDR1 LGHDT, CDR2 YNNKEL (reference sequence). Trimming removed 3 bases from V and 3 bases from J, with 17 bases in between. This CDR3 has 16 residues. The CDR3 region has the DNA TGTGCCAGCAGCCACGTGATTGGGGCGGGCGACACTGAAGCTTTCTTT. Its protein product is CASSHVIGAGDTEAFF.

J is TRBJ1-2 and V is TRBV5-1; the D is unclear. V was shortened by 0 bases and J by 8 bases, with 11 bases between the two germline ends. Germline V gene lookup returns CDR1 SGHRS and CDR2 YFSETQ. This CDR3 has 13 residues. The CDR3 protein is CASSLAAGQGYTF. The CDR3 DNA sequence: TGCGCCAGCAGCTTGGCCGCTGGGCAGGGCTACACCTTC.

CDR3 residues: CASSQVGGRNGELFF. The CDR3, as DNA: TGCGCCAGCAGCCAAGTCGGGGGTAGGAACGGGGAGCTGTTTTTT. The chain uses TRBV4-3 and TRBJ2-2; a weak D match, TRBD2 (6 bases). V was trimmed by 1 base and J by 7 bases, leaving 13 bases between them. Germline V gene lookup returns CDR1 LGHNA and CDR2 YSLEER. This CDR3 comprises 15 residues.

The genes are TRBV25-1 and TRBJ1-2; D gene unclear. Germline loops: CDR1 MGHDK, CDR2 SYGVNS. V lost 6 bases and J 5 bases, leaving 7 bases between the germline ends. The CDR3 loop spans 11 amino acids. As DNA, the CDR3 is TGTGCCAGCAGGCACGATTATGGCTACACCTTC. Translating it yields CASRHDYGYTF.

CDR3: CAWSVPTGLGEKLFF. CDR3 nucleotide sequence: TGTGCCTGGAGTGTACCGACAGGGTTAGGTGAAAAACTGTTTTTT. This chain joins TRBV30 and TRBJ1-4, with 7 bases aligning to TRBD1. The CDR3 length is 15 residues. The V gene end was trimmed by 0 bases and the J gene end by 7 bases; junction bases not matched to a gene: 8. Per the germline V gene, CDR1 is GTSNPN and CDR2 is SVGIG (reference sequence).

This clone was detected once. J is TRBJ1-1 and V is TRBV11-2; 9 bases agree with TRBD1. The V gene end was trimmed by 0 bases and the J gene end by 0 bases; junction bases not matched to a gene: 5. CDR1 is SGHAT and CDR2 is FQNNGV in the germline V gene. This CDR3 has 17 amino acids. The CDR3, as DNA: TGTGCCAGCAGCTTAGATCGGACAGGGGTCATGAACACTGAAGCTTTCTTT. The encoded protein is CASSLDRTGVMNTEAFF.

This chain uses TRBV29-1 with TRBJ1-1; D ambiguous. V was shortened by 3 bases and J by 10 bases, with 9 bases between the two germline ends. CDR3 length equals 10 residues. CDR1 and CDR2 from the germline V gene are SQVTM and ANQGSEA. CDR3 residues: CSVDAGGAFF. CDR3 sequence (DNA): TGCAGCGTTGACGCGGGTGGAGCTTTCTTT.